This is a list of T cell receptor beta chains from one sample in a study of shared clonotypes between healthy human individuals. Generated by immunoSEQ multiplex PCR, the TCRdb table keeps only in-frame clones and is missing some. The data contain approximately 2,200,000 clones, 90% to 95% of them seen just once; the ten biggest clones take up around 1.7%. Sequences were obtained from naive CD8+ T cells from PBMCs. These receptor sequences come from a man aged 18 to 29 in good health. Some clones in this sample may be carry-over from other donors' samples. The CDR3 runs from the conserved cysteine through the conserved F or W. Each record gives: clone size, D gene, J gene, V gene, CDR3 DNA, CDR3 protein. The D gene is left open where the match is weak. Size is stated for part of the rows, as once, few or many counts, or as a class when the clone is expanded.

once NA TRBJ1-5 TRBV6-1 TGTGCCAGCAGTGAAATTGGGTCGGGTGGCAATCAGCCCCAGCATTTT CASSEIGSGGNQPQHF
NA NA TRBJ2-5 TRBV27 TGTGCCAGCAGACGGACTGCCCCGCAAGAGACCCAGTACTTC CASRRTAPQETQYF
NA TRBD2 TRBJ2-5 TRBV5-8 TGTGCCAGCAGCCCGGGGACTAGCGGGACGCGTGAGACCCAGTACTTC CASSPGTSGTRETQYF
NA TRBD2 TRBJ2-7 TRBV27 TGTGCCAGCAGTATCCAGCGGGAAGGTATCAACGAGCAGTACTTC CASSIQREGINEQYF
NA TRBD1 TRBJ2-1 TRBV9 TGTGCCAGCAGCGTTCCCCGGACAGGGGGTGTGGGCAATGAGCAGTTCTTC CASSVPRTGGVGNEQFF
NA NA TRBJ2-1 TRBV15 TGTGCCACCAGCAGAGAATGGGTGACTAGTGGCAATGAGCAGTTCTTC CATSREWVTSGNEQFF
NA TRBD2 TRBJ2-3 TRBV12-5 TGTGCTAGTGGTTTGACCCCTCCGGGACTAGTAGTAGATACGCAGTATTTT CASGLTPPGLVVDTQYF
NA NA TRBJ2-6 TRBV19 TGTGCCAGTAGTATAGAAGGGGAGACCTCTGGGGCCAACGTCCTGACTTTC CASSIEGETSGANVLTF
NA NA TRBJ1-5 TRBV21-1 TGTGCCAGCGAGGGAAAGGCCACCCCAAATCAGCCCCAGCATTTT CASEGKATPNQPQHF
NA TRBD1 TRBJ1-4 TRBV28 TGTGCCAGCAGTCTCCGGACAGGGGGAGTTGAAAAACTGTTTTTT CASSLRTGGVEKLFF
NA TRBD2 TRBJ2-3 TRBV7-8 TGTGCCAGCAGCCCACGACTAGCGGGGGGCACAGATACGCAGTATTTT CASSPRLAGGTDTQYF
NA TRBD2 TRBJ2-7 TRBV15 TGTGCCACCAGCAGAGGGGGCGGGAGCGCCTACGAGCAGTACTTC CATSRGGGSAYEQYF